A single sample is the source of the 4 T cell receptor beta chains below, sequenced in a study of regulatory T cells in long-lasting Graves disease. Assembly of TCR beta libraries relied on iRepertoire HTBI primers together with Arm-PCR of CDR3 regions. TCRdb analysed the multiplex PCR reads with MiXCR anew, one entry per CDR3 protein. Here the sample spans approximately 500,000 distinct CDR3 sequences, 20% to 25% being singletons. As to time point: persistent/refractory GD, antithyroid drugs over 5 years with positive TRAb. Construction of the TCR library relied on RNA isolated from PBMCs. The sequenced sample was peripheral blood mononuclear cells (PBMCs), obtained when the disease was refractory, from a patient treated with antithyroid drugs. The receptors originated from a female donor with Graves disease.

On this clonotype: A junction end diverges from the germline sequence, so it may reflect a read error. V gene TRBV20-1 combines with J gene TRBJ1-1; TRBD1 agrees at 7 bases. Germline V CDR1 and CDR2: DFQATT, SNEGSKA (reference sequence). The CDR3 sequence is 14 residues long. The CDR3 region has the DNA TGCAGTACTAGATCAGGGGGTAGGAACACTGAAGCTTTCTTT. Residues: CSTRSGGRNTEAFF.

This clonotype has at least ten counts. The chain uses TRBV11-2 and TRBJ1-4; no reliable D call. Trimming cost V 3 bases and J 5 bases, with 10 bases left between them. The CDR3 loop spans 14 amino acids. Germline CDR1 and CDR2: SGHAT and FQNNGV. In nucleotides, the CDR3 is TGTGCCAGCAGCTTTATACGGCGGAATGAAAAACTGTTTTTT. As protein: CASSFIRRNEKLFF.

This clonotype was seen many times. The chain joins TRBV19 to TRBJ2-5; tentatively, D is TRBD1 or TRBD2 (5 bases each). The CDR3 runs 13 residues. Germline CDR1 LNHDA, CDR2 SQIVND (reference sequence). Trimming removed 6 bases at V and 5 bases at J, with 13 bases between. This CDR3 is CASRGDPAETQYF. In nucleotides, the CDR3 is TGTGCCAGTAGGGGGGACCCTGCGGAGACCCAGTACTTC.

The rearrangement links TRBV28 to TRBJ2-1; D assignment may be TRBD1 or TRBD2 (6 bases each). The CDR3 consists of 14 residues. CDR1 and CDR2 from the germline V gene are MDHEN and SYDVKM. Trimming stripped 11 bases from V and 7 bases from J, with 21 bases between. The DNA for the CDR3 is TGTGCCGCCTCGAGAGACGGGGGCAGGAATGAGCAGTTCTTC. As protein: CAASRDGGRNEQFF.